Listed below are T cell receptor beta chains from one sample, sequenced in a study of blood T cell repertoires in COVID-19. Repertoires were generated with immunoSEQ multiplex PCR, while TCRdb's copy carries only in-frame clones and drops some. The sample has more than 300,000 clones, approximately 89% seen once. The material sequenced was PBMCs or T cells enriched from blood (not recorded which). The receptor set was obtained from a man in his forties in a cohort exposed to, infected with or recovered from COVID-19 (not recorded which). The CDR3 runs from the conserved cysteine through the conserved F or W. The D gene is left open where the match is weak. Only some rows state a clone size, as once, few, many or a class for expanded clones.

CDR3 length,J gene,V gene,clone size,D gene,CDR3 DNA,CDR3 protein
14,TRBJ1-2,TRBV29-1,.,TRBD1,TGCAGCGTTCTCCGGGACAGGGCCCTAAATGGCTACACCTTC,CSVLRDRALNGYTF
15,TRBJ1-2,TRBV28,.,.,TGTGCCAGCAGCTTCGTTCGACTCACAAGGCATGGCTACACCTTC,CASSFVRLTRHGYTF
13,TRBJ1-2,TRBV27,.,TRBD1,TGTGCCAGCAGCCCCGGGACAGCGCAAGGCTACACCTTC,CASSPGTAQGYTF
12,TRBJ2-3,TRBV9,.,.,TGTGCCAGCAGCCCTAGAGAAGATACGCAGTATTTT,CASSPREDTQYF
14,TRBJ1-2,TRBV5-1,.,.,TGCGCCAGCAGCTTGGACAGTACTAACTATGGCTACACCTTC,CASSLDSTNYGYTF
14,TRBJ1-2,TRBV9,.,TRBD1,TGTGCCAGCAGCGGCCACAGGGGGCAGAATGGCTACACCTTC,CASSGHRGQNGYTF
15,TRBJ2-3,TRBV9,.,.,TGTGCCAGCAGCGTAGTCGGGGGGCGGACAGATACGCAGTATTTT,CASSVVGGRTDTQYF
14,TRBJ2-2,TRBV9,.,.,TGTGCCAGCAGCCCCGAGGGGGGGGGCGGGGAGCTGTTTTTT,CASSPEGGGGELFF
19,TRBJ2-1,TRBV18,.,TRBD2,TGTGCCAGCTCACCCACCGGACTAGCGGGGCGAAGCTCCTACAATGAGCAGTTCTTC,CASSPTGLAGRSSYNEQFF
13,TRBJ2-4,TRBV11-2,once,.,TGTGCCAGCAGCTTAGAGCCGGCGGCGGTTCAGTACTTC,CASSLEPAAVQYF
13,TRBJ1-1,TRBV11-2,few,.,TGTGCCAGCAGCTTGAGAGAAAACACTGAAGCTTTCTTT,CASSLRENTEAFF
13,TRBJ2-7,TRBV10-2,.,TRBD2,TGCGCCAGCAGGATACTAGCGGGAGTAGAGCAGTACTTC,CASRILAGVEQYF
12,TRBJ1-2,TRBV28,.,TRBD1,TGTGCCAGCAGTCAGGGGGACTATGGCTACACCTTC,CASSQGDYGYTF
17,TRBJ2-1,TRBV2,.,TRBD2,TGTGCCAGCAGTGACGAGGGACTAGCGATCTCCTACAATGAGCAGTTCTTC,CASSDEGLAISYNEQFF
18,TRBJ1-4,TRBV23-1,.,.,TGCGCCAGCAGTCAATCCTTCCCCTTCCCGGTCGGTAGTGAAAAACTGTTTTTT,CASSQSFPFPVGSEKLFF
15,TRBJ2-2,TRBV21-1,.,.,TGTGCCAGCAGCAAACGGGGCAGGGGGACCGGGGAGCTGTTTTTT,CASSKRGRGTGELFF
15,TRBJ1-4,TRBV4-2,.,.,TGTGCCAGCAGCCAAGAGCCGGGGAAGTATGAAAAACTGTTTTTT,CASSQEPGKYEKLFF